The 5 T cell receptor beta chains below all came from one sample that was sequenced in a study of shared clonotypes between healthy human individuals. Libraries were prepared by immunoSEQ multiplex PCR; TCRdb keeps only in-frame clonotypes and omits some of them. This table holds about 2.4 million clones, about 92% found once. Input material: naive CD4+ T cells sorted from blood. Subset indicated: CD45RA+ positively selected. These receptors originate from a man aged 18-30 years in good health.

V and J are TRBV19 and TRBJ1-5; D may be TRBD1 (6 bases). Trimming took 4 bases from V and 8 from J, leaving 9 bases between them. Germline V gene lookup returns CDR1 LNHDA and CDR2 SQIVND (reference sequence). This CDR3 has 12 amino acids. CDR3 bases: TGTGCCAGTAGTACAGGGGTGGAGCCCCAGCATTTT. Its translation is CASSTGVEPQHF.

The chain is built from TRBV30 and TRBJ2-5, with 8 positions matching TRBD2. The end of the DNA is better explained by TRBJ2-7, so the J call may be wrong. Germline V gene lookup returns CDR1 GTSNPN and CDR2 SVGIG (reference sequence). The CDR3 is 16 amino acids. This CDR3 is CAWSQGSGTRSDEQYF. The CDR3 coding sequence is TGTGCCTGGAGTCAGGGGTCCGGGACTAGGTCCGACGAGCAGTACTTC.

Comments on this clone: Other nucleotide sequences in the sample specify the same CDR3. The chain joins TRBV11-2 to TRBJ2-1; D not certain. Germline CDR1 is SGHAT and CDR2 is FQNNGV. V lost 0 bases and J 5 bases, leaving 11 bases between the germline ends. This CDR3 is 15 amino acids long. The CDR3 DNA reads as TGTGCCAGCAGCTTAGACGGGCGAGGAGACAATGAGCAGTTCTTC. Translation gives CASSLDGRGDNEQFF.

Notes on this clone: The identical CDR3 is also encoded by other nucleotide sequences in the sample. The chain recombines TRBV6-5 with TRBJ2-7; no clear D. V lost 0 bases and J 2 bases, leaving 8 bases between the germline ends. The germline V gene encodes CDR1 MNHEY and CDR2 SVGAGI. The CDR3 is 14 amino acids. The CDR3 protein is CASSYSPGTYEQYF. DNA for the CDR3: TGTGCCAGCAGTTACTCCCCAGGAACCTACGAGCAGTACTTC.

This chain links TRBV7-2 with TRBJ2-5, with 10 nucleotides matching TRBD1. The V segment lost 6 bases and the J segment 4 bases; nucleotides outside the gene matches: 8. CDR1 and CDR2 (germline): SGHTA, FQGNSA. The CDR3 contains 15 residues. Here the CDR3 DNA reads TGTGCCAGCAGTCGGGGACAGGGGCGGATAGAGACCCAGTACTTC. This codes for CASSRGQGRIETQYF.